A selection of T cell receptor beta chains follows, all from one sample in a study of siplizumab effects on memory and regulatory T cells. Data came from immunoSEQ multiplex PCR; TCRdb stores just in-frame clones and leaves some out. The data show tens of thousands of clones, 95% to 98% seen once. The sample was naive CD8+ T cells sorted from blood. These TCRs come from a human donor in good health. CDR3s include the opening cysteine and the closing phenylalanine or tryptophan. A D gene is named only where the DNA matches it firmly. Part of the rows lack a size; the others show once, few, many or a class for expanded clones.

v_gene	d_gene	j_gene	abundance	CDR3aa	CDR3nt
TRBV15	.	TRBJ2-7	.	CATSRPRSDTYPYEQYF	TGTGCCACCAGCAGACCCCGATCAGACACCTATCCCTACGAGCAGTACTTC
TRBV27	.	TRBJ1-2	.	CASSLSVGGDYTF	TGTGCCAGCAGTTTATCCGTCGGGGGCGACTACACCTTC
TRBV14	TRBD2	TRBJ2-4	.	CASSQTAASGSVAKNIQYF	TGTGCCAGCAGCCAAACAGCGGCTAGCGGGAGTGTCGCCAAAAACATTCAGTACTTC
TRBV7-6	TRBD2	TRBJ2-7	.	CASSLGIDLAGASYEQYF	TGTGCCAGCAGCTTAGGGATTGATCTAGCGGGAGCTAGTTACGAGCAGTACTTC
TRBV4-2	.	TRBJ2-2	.	CASSQDWVKGELFF	TGTGCCAGCAGCCAAGATTGGGTGAAGGGGGAGCTGTTTTTT
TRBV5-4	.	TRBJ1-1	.	CASSLRGANTEAFF	TGTGCCAGCAGCTTGCGGGGGGCGAACACTGAAGCTTTCTTT
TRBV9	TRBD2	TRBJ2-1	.	CASSVGSGIYNEQFF	TGTGCCAGCAGCGTAGGGAGCGGGATCTACAATGAGCAGTTCTTC
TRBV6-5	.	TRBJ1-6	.	CASSYGEVDSPLHF	TGTGCCAGCAGTTACGGAGAGGTGGATTCACCCCTCCACTTT
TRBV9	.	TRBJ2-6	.	CASSVAGANVLTF	TGTGCCAGCAGCGTAGCTGGGGCCAACGTCCTGACTTTC
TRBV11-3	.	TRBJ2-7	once	CASSLGATSIDEQYF	TGTGCCAGCAGCTTAGGGGCCACTAGCATCGACGAGCAGTACTTC
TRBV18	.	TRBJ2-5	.	CASSPAGAEETQYF	TGTGCCAGCTCACCAGCAGGGGCGGAGGAGACCCAGTACTTC
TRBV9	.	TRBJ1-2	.	CASSPSGIYGYTF	TGTGCCAGCAGCCCCTCAGGGATCTATGGCTACACCTTC
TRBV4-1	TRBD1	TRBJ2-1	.	CASSLGQGNNEQFF	TGCGCCAGCAGCCTGGGACAGGGTAACAATGAGCAGTTCTTC
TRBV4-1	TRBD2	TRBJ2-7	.	CASSRGTSGSMPLDYEQYF	TGCGCCAGCAGCCGAGGGACTAGCGGGAGTATGCCACTGGACTACGAGCAGTACTTC
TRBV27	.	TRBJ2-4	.	CASSFGGEAKNIQYF	TGTGCCAGCAGTTTCGGGGGCGAGGCCAAAAACATTCAGTACTTC
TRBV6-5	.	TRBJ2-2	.	CASSYSVTGELFF	TGTGCCAGCAGTTACTCGGTCACCGGGGAGCTGTTTTTT
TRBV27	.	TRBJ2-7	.	CASTPSTGGSSYEQYF	TGTGCCAGCACCCCCTCGACAGGCGGAAGCTCCTACGAGCAGTACTTC
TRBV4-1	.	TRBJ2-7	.	CASSQTPGTSYEQYF	TGCGCCAGCAGCCAAACCCCAGGGACTTCCTACGAGCAGTACTTC
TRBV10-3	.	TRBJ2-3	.	CAISDSTVTDTQYF	TGTGCCATCAGTGATTCCACAGTGACAGATACGCAGTATTTT
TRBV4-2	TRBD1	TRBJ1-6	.	CASSQRGTGIVNSPLHF	TGTGCCAGCAGCCAAAGGGGGACAGGGATCGTAAATTCACCCCTCCACTTT
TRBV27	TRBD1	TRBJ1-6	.	CASSYGTGRWNSPLHF	TGTGCCAGCAGTTACGGGACAGGGAGGTGGAATTCACCCCTCCACTTT
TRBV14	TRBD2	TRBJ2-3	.	CASSQLNEGLAGVSDTQYF	TGTGCCAGCAGCCAACTAAACGAGGGACTAGCGGGAGTGTCAGATACGCAGTATTTT
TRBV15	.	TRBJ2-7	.	CATSLRGSSYEQYF	TGTGCCACCAGTTTGAGAGGGAGCTCCTACGAGCAGTACTTC
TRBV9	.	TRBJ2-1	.	CASVRGGHSGNEQFF	TGTGCCAGCGTTCGAGGCGGCCATTCGGGCAATGAGCAGTTCTTC
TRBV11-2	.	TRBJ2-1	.	CASSLVTRNEQFF	TGTGCCAGCAGCTTAGTTACCCGCAATGAGCAGTTCTTC
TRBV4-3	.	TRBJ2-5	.	CASSQYGPGLTLQETQYF	TGCGCCAGCAGCCAATATGGACCGGGACTGACCCTACAAGAGACCCAGTACTTC
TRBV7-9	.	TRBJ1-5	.	CASSAQGQPQHF	TGTGCCAGCAGCGCCCAGGGGCAGCCCCAGCATTTT
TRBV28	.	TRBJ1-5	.	CASSLDGSSNQPQHF	TGTGCCAGCAGTTTAGATGGCTCCAGCAATCAGCCCCAGCATTTT
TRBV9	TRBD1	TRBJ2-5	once	CASSVGQAARETQYF	TGTGCCAGCAGCGTCGGACAGGCCGCACGGGAGACCCAGTACTTC
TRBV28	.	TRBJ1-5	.	CATNNRDGNPQAQHF	TGTGCCACCAATAACCGGGACGGGAACCCCCAGGCCCAGCATTTT
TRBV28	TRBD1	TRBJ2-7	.	CASSSHRGSYEQYF	TGTGCCAGCAGTTCTCACAGGGGGTCCTACGAGCAGTACTTC
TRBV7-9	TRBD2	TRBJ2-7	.	CASSSPRGREVYEQYF	TGTGCCAGCAGCTCTCCCCGAGGGCGGGAGGTCTACGAGCAGTACTTC
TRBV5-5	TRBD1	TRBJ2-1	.	CASSAGQGFDNEQFF	TGTGCCAGCAGCGCGGGACAGGGTTTCGACAATGAGCAGTTCTTC
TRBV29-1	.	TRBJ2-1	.	CSVEPLADSYNEQFF	TGCAGCGTTGAACCCCTAGCCGATTCCTACAATGAGCAGTTCTTC
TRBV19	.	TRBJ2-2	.	CASSIGGPGELFF	TGTGCCAGTAGTATCGGGGGCCCCGGGGAGCTGTTTTTT
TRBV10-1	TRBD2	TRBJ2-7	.	CASSPREAGYEQYF	TGCGCCAGCAGTCCCCGGGAGGCGGGCTACGAGCAGTACTTC
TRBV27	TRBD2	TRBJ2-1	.	CAVAGRLDNEQFF	TGTGCCGTAGCGGGGCGGCTGGACAATGAGCAGTTCTTC
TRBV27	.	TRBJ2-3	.	CASSWSGTDTQYF	TGTGCCAGCAGTTGGTCTGGCACAGATACGCAGTATTTT
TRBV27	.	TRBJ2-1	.	CASRAAWATAYNEQFF	TGTGCCAGCAGGGCCGCGTGGGCAACGGCCTACAATGAGCAGTTCTTC
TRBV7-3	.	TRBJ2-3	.	CASSLSQASTDTQYF	TGTGCCAGCAGCTTATCACAGGCGAGCACAGATACGCAGTATTTT
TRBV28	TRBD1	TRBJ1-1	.	CASSLGQGPEAFF	TGTGCCAGCAGTTTGGGACAGGGTCCTGAAGCTTTCTTT
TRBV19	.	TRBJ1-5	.	CASSALPIQPQHF	TGTGCCAGTAGTGCCCTCCCGATCCAGCCCCAGCATTTT
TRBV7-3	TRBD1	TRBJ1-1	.	CASSLGTGNTEAFF	TGTGCCAGCAGCTTAGGGACAGGGAACACTGAAGCTTTCTTT
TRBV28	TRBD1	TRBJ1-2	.	CASSMGQTVANYGYTF	TGTGCCAGCAGCATGGGACAGACTGTAGCAAACTATGGCTACACCTTC
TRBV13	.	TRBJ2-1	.	CASSLESGEGTDSYNEQFF	TGTGCCAGCAGCTTAGAATCCGGGGAGGGGACAGACTCCTACAATGAGCAGTTCTTC
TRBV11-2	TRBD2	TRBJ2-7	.	CASSPSGRAYEQYF	TGTGCCAGCAGCCCTAGCGGGAGGGCCTACGAGCAGTACTTC
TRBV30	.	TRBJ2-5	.	CAWSVRVSTQETQYF	TGTGCCTGGAGTGTACGGGTCTCCACCCAAGAGACCCAGTACTTC
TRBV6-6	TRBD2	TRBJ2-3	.	CASRTGTSVTDTQYF	TGTGCCAGCAGAACCGGGACTAGCGTCACAGATACGCAGTATTTT
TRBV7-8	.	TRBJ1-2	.	CASSLGWGYGYTF	TGTGCCAGCAGCTTAGGGTGGGGCTATGGCTACACCTTC
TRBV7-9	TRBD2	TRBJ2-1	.	CASSFGTSGRLIYNEQFF	TGTGCCAGCAGCTTTGGGACTAGCGGGAGGTTGATCTACAATGAGCAGTTCTTC
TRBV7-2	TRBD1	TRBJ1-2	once	CASSPLGQGHSYGYTF	TGTGCCAGCAGCCCACTTGGACAGGGACATTCCTATGGCTACACCTTC
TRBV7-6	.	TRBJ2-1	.	CASSFEGRDNEQFF	TGTGCCAGCAGCTTCGAGGGACGCGACAATGAGCAGTTCTTC
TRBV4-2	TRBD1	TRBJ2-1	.	CASSSRDSAYNEQFF	TGTGCCAGCAGCTCCCGGGACAGTGCCTACAATGAGCAGTTCTTC
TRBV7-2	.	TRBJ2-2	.	CASRDGLGGELFF	TGTGCCAGCAGGGACGGCCTGGGCGGGGAGCTGTTTTTT
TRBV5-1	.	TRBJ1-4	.	CASSFGGSSGYEKLFF	TGCGCCAGCAGCTTTGGGGGCTCGAGCGGGTACGAAAAACTGTTTTTT
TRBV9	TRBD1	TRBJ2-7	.	CASSVAGTGAYEQYF	TGTGCCAGCAGCGTGGCCGGGACAGGGGCCTACGAGCAGTACTTC
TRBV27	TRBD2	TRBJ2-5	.	CASSLRLAGVETQYF	TGTGCCAGCAGTTTAAGGCTAGCGGGAGTAGAGACCCAGTACTTC
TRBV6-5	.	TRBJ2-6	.	CASSYSFSGANVLTF	TGTGCCAGCAGTTACAGCTTCTCTGGGGCCAACGTCCTGACTTTC
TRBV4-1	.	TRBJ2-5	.	CASSQTGTPLETQYF	TGCGCCAGCAGCCAAACGGGAACCCCACTTGAGACCCAGTACTTC
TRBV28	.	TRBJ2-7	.	CASSFTGYEQYF	TGTGCCAGCAGTTTTACAGGCTACGAGCAGTACTTC